A few counts support the clone carrying this T cell receptor beta chain. CDR1 and CDR2 (germline): SGHVS, FNYEAQ. Trimming stripped 0 bases from V and 7 bases from J, with 7 bases between. The CDR3 has 13 residues. This sample was included in a study of T-cell reconstitution after alpha-beta-depleted transplantation in children. Preparation of the TCRbeta library was carried out with unique molecular identifiers. TCRdb ran MiXCR on the PCR reads and lists one entry per CDR3 protein. This table has around 480,000 distinct CDR3 sequences, over 25% appearing once. This TCR derives from a human donor who donated a stem cell graft to a child with aplastic anemia. The chain links TRBV7-6 to TRBJ2-1; possible D gene TRBD2, 6 bases. The sequencing used PBMCs from the stem cell graft donor, collected from the stem cell graft. The CDR3 here is CASSLAEGNEQFF. The CDR3 coding sequence is TGTGCCAGCAGCTTAGCGGAGGGTAATGAGCAGTTCTTC.